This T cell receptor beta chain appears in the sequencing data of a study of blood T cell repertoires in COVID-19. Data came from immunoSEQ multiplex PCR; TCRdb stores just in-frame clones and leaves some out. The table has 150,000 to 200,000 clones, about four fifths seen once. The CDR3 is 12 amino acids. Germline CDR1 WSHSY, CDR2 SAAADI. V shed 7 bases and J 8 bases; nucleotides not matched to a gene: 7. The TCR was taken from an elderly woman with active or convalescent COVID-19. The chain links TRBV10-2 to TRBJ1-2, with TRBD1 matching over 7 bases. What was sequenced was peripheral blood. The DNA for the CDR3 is TGCGCCAGCATTAACAGGGGTGAGGGCTACACCTTC. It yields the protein CASINRGEGYTF.